This TCR beta chain is drawn from a study of beta chain features in type 1 diabetes. Investigators reverse transcribed all isolated RNA, so they sequenced expressed TCRB transcripts. Clones were sequenced by immunoSEQ multiplex PCR, and TCRdb holds only the in-frame ones, with some missing. This sample carries about 190,000 clones, roughly 8% of them seen once, and the ten largest clones take under 0.55%. Germline-derived CDR1 and CDR2 are KGHSH and LQKENI. V lost 4 bases and J 6 bases, leaving 9 bases between the germline ends. There are 13 residues in the CDR3. General observations from the study: People with Type 1 diabetes carried modestly yet significantly shorter TCRB CDR3s in all four CD4+ subsets.

Regarding this clone: What it recognizes is unknown.

The sample was central memory CD4+ T cells from blood. The clonotype was recovered from a man aged 18-30 years with type 1 diabetes. The gene calls are TRBV18 and TRBJ1-4; unclear D gene. CDR3 nucleotides: TGTGCCAGCTCACGAGGGCGGGATGAAAAACTGTTTTTT. Encoded protein: CASSRGRDEKLFF.